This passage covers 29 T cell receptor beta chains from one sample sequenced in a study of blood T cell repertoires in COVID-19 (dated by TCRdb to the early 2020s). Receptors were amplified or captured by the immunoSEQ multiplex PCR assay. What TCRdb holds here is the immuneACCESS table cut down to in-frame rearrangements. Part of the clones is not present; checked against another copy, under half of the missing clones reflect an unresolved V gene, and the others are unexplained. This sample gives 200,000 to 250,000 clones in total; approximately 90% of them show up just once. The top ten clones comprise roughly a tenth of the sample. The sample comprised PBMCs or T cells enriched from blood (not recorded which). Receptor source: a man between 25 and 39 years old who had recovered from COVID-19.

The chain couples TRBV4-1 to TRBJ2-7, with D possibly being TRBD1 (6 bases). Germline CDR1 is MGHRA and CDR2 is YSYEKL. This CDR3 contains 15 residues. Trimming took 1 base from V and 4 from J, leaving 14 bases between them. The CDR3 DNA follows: TGCGCCAGCAGCCAAGTGAGCCGGGACATTTACGAGCAGTACTTC. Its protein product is CASSQVSRDIYEQYF.

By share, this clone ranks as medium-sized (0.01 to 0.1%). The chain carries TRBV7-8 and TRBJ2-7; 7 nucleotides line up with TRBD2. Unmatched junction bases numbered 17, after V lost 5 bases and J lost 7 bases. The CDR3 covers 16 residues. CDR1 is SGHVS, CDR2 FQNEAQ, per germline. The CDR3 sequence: CASSPVQRGPWWEQYF. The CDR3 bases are TGTGCCAGCAGCCCCGTACAGCGGGGTCCCTGGTGGGAGCAGTACTTC.

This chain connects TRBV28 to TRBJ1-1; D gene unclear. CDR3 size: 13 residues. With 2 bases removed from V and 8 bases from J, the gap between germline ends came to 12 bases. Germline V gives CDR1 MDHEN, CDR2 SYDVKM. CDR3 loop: CASSLSARMEAFF. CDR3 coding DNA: TGTGCCAGCAGTTTAAGTGCTAGAATGGAAGCTTTCTTT.

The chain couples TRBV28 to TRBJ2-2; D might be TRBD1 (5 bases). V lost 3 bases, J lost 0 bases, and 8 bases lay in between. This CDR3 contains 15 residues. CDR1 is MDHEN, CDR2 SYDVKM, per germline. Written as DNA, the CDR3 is TGTGCCAGCAGTTTGCCCAGGGCGAACACCGGGGAGCTGTTTTTT. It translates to CASSLPRANTGELFF. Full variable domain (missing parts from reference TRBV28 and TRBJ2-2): DVKVTQSSRYLVKRTGEKVFLECVQDMDHENMFWYRQDPGLGLRLIYFSYDVKMKEKGDIPEGYSVSREKKERFSLILESASTNQTSMYLCASSLPRANTGELFFGEGSRLTVL.

The CDR3 here is CASAGSGTGTSPLHF. The CDR3 nucleotides are TGTGCTAGTGCCGGGAGCGGGACAGGAACTTCACCCCTCCACTTT. The gene calls are TRBV12-5 and TRBJ1-6; 8 nucleotides align to TRBD1. The CDR3 extends over 15 amino acids. Germline values: CDR1 LGHNT, CDR2 FRNRAP. After removal of 7 bases from V and 9 bases from J, the junction contained 11 bases not matched to a gene.

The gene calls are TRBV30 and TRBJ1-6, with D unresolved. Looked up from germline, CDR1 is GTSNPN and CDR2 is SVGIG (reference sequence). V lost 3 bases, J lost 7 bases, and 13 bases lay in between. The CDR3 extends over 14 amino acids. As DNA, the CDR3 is TGTGCCTGGAGGAGGGTTACGGGGAATTCACCCCTCCACTTT. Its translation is CAWRRVTGNSPLHF.

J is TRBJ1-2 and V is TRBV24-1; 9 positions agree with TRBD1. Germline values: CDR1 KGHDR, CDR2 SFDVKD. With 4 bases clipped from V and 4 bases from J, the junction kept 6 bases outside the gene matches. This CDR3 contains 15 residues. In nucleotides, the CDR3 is TGTGCCACCAGTGAGGCCGGGACAGGGATCTATGGCTACACCTTC. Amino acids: CATSEAGTGIYGYTF.

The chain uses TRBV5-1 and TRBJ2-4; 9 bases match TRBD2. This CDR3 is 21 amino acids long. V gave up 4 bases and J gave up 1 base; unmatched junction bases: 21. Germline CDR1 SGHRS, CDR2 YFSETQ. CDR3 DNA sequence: TGCGCCAGCAGCCGGGAGTCGATGGCGCGGGGGGGTCCTCCGGCCAAAAACATTCAGTACTTC. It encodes CASSRESMARGGPPAKNIQYF.

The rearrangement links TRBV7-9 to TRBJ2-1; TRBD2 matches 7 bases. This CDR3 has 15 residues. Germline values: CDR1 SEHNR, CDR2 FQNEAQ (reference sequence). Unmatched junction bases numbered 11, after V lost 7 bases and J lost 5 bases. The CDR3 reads CASTIQAGENNEQFF. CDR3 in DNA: TGTGCCAGCACCATACAGGCGGGAGAAAACAATGAGCAGTTCTTC.

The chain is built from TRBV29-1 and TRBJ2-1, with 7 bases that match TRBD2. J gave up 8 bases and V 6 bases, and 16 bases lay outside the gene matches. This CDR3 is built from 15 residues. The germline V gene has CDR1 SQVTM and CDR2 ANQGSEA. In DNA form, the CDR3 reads TGCAGCGTGGCGGGAGTAAGTCGGGGGGTCGATGAGCAGTTCTTC. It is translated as CSVAGVSRGVDEQFF.

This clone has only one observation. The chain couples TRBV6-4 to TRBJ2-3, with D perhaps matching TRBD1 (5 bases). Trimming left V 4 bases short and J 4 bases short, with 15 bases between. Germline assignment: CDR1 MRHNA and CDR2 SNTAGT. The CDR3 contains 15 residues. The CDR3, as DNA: TGTGCCAGCAGTGTGGGAACAGAAGGGGCAGATACGCAGTATTTT. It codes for CASSVGTEGADTQYF.

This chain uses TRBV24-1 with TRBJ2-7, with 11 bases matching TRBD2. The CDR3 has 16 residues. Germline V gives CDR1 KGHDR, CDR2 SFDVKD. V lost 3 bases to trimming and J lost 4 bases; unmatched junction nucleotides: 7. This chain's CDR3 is CATSDPGTSGDYEQYF. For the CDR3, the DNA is TGTGCCACCAGTGATCCGGGGACTAGCGGTGATTACGAGCAGTACTTC.

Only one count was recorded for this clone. The CDR3 nucleotides are TGTGCCAGCAGTCCCTACAGACAGGGGATTATAACTAATGAAAAACTGTTTTTT. Protein sequence: CASSPYRQGIITNEKLFF. The chain carries TRBV2 and TRBJ1-4; the match to TRBD1 covers 8 bases. V trimming: 5 bases; J trimming: 1 base; junction bases outside the gene matches: 12. The length of the CDR3 is 18 residues. Germline-derived CDR1 and CDR2 are SNHLY and FYNNEI.

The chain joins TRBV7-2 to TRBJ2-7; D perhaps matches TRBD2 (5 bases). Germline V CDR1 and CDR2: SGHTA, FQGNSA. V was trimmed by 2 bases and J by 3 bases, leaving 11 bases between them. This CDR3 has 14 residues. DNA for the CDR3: TGTGCCAGCAGCTTAAGATACGAGGGCTACGAGCAGTACTTC. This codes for CASSLRYEGYEQYF.

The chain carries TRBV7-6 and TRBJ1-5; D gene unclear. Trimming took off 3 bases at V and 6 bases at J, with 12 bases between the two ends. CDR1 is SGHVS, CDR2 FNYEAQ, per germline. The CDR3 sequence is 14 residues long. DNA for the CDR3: TGTGCCAGCAGCTTCGGTCGGGAAAGTCAGCCCCAGCATTTT. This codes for CASSFGRESQPQHF. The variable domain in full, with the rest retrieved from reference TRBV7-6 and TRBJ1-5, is GAGVSQSPRYKVTKRGQDVALRCDPISGHVSLYWYRQALGQGPEFLTYFNYEAQQDKSGLPNDRFSAERPEGSISTLTIQRTEQRDSAMYRCASSFGRESQPQHFGDGTRLSIL.

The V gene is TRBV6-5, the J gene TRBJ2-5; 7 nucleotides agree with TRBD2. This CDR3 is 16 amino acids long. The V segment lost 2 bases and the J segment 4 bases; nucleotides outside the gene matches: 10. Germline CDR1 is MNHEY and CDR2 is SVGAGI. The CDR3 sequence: CASSYGTVGGGETQYF. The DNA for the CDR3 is TGTGCCAGCAGTTACGGGACCGTTGGGGGGGGAGAGACCCAGTACTTC.

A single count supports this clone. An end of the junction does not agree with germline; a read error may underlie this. CDR3 protein: CASSQGSLHSF. In nucleotides, the CDR3 is TGTGCCAGCAGCCAAGGAAGCCTCCACAGCTTT. V usage is TRBV3-1 (or the pseudogene TRBV3-2) and J usage is TRBJ1-6; D is unclear. The CDR3 runs to 11 residues. Germline V gives CDR1 LGHDT, CDR2 YNNKEL (reference sequence).

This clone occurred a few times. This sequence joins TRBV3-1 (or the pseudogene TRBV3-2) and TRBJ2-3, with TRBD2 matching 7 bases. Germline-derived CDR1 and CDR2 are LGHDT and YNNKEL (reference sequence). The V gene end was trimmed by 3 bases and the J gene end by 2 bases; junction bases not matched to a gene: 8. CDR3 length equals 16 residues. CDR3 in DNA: TGTGCCAGCAGCCAGGGCGCGGGGGATGTCACAGATACGCAGTATTTT. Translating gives CASSQGAGDVTDTQYF.

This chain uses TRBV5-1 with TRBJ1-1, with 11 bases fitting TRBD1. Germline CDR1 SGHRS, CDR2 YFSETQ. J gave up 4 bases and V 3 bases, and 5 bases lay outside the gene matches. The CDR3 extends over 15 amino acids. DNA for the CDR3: TGCGCCAGCAGCTCTACCGGGACAGGGGGCACTGAAGCTTTCTTT. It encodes CASSSTGTGGTEAFF.

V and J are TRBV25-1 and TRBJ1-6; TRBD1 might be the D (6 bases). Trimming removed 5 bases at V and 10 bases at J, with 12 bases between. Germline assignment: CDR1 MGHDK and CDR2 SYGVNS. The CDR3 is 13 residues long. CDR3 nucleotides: TGTGCCAGCAGTCTAGGGGGTAAATCACCCCTCCACTTT. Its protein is CASSLGGKSPLHF. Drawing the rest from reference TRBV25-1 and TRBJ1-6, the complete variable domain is EADIYQTPRYLVIGTGKKITLECSQTMGHDKMYWYQQDPGMELHLIHYSYGVNSTEKGDLSSESTVSRIRTEHFPLTLESARPSHTSQYLCASSLGGKSPLHFGNGTRLTVT.

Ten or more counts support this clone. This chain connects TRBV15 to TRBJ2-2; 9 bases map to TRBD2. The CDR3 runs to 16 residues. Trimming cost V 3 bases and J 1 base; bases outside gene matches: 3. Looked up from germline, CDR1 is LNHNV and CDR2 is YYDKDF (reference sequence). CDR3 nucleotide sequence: TGTGCCACCAGCAGCGAACTAGCGGGGAACACCGGGGAGCTGTTTTTT. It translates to CATSSELAGNTGELFF.

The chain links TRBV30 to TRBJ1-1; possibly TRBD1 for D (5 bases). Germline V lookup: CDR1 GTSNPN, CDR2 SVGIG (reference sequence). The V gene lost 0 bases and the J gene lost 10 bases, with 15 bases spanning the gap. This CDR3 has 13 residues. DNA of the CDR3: TGTGCCTGGAGTGTAGACGGGGGATTTCCAGCTTTCTTT. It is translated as CAWSVDGGFPAFF.

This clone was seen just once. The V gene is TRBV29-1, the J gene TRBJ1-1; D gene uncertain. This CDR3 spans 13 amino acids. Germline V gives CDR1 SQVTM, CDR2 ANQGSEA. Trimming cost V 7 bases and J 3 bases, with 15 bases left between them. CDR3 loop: CSGGEGRYTEAFF. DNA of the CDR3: TGCAGCGGTGGGGAGGGTCGGTACACTGAAGCTTTCTTT.

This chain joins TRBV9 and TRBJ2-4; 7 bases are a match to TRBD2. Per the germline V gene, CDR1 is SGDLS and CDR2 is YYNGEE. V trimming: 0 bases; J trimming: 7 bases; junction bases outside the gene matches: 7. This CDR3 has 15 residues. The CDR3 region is CASSVGGGRFNIQYF. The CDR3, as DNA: TGTGCCAGCAGCGTAGGGGGCGGGAGATTCAACATTCAGTACTTC.

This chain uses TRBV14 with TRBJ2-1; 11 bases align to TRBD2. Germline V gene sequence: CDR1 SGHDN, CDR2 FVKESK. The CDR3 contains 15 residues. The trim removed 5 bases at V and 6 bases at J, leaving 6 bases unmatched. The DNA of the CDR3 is TGTGCCAGCAGCTTAAGTAGCGGGGGGGGCAATGAGCAGTTCTTC. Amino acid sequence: CASSLSSGGGNEQFF.

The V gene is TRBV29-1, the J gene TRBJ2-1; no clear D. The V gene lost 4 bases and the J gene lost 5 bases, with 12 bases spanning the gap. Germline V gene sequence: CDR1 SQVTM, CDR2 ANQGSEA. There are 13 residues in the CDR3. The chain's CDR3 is CSVGERQHNEQFF. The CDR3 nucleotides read TGCAGCGTTGGTGAGAGGCAACACAATGAGCAGTTCTTC.

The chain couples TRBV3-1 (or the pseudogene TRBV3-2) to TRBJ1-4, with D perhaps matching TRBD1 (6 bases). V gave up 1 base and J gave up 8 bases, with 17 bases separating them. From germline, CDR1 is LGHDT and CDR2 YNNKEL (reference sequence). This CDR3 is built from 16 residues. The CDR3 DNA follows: TGTGCCAGCAGCCAAGCAGGGGCAGGGTTAATCGAAAAACTGTTTTTT. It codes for CASSQAGAGLIEKLFF.

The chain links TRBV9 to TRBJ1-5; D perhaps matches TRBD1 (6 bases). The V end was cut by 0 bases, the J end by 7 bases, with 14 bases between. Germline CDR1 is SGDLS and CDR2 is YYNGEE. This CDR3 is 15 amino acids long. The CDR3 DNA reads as TGTGCCAGCAGCGTAGGGGACACCGGTGCCCAGCCCCAGCATTTT. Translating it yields CASSVGDTGAQPQHF.

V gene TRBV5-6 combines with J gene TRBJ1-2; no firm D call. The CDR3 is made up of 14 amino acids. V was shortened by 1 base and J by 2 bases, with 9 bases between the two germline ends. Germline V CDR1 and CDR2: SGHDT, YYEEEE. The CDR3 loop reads CASSLLHGNYGYTF. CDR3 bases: TGTGCCAGCAGCTTGTTACACGGGAACTATGGCTACACCTTC.